These T cell receptor beta chains were read from a single sample in a study of identical twins. TCRdb re-derived calls from the 5' RACE reads in MiXCR, one entry per CDR3 protein. The data hold roughly 290,000 distinct CDR3 sequences, with roughly 8.6% observed a single time. A further study also used this sample, focusing on yellow fever vaccine responses in identical twins.

Material for sequencing was memory (CD45RO+) T cells sorted from blood. These receptors were collected from a woman between 18 and 30 years old in good health. CDR3s include the opening cysteine and the closing phenylalanine or tryptophan. The D gene is left open where the match is weak. For some rows the clone size is stated as once, few or many, or as a class when expanded; others skip it.

V: TRBV11-2; J: TRBJ2-1; D: -; size: -; DNA: TGTGCCAGCAGCTTAGATCCCGGATACAATGAGCAGTTCTTC; CDR3: CASSLDPGYNEQFF
V: TRBV14; J: TRBJ2-5; D: TRBD1; size: many; DNA: TGTGCCAGCAGCCAAATGGACAGGCGAGCAGAGACCCAGTACTTC; CDR3: CASSQMDRRAETQYF
V: TRBV9; J: TRBJ2-7; D: -; size: few; DNA: TGTGCCAGCAGCGTAGGGGACCGGCCCTACGAGCAGTACTTC; CDR3: CASSVGDRPYEQYF
V: TRBV2; J: TRBJ2-5; D: -; size: -; DNA: TGTGCCAGCACCTTATGGGGGAGTAGAGAGACCCAGTACTTC; CDR3: CASTLWGSRETQYF
V: TRBV12-3/TRBV12-4; J: TRBJ2-3; D: -; size: many; DNA: TGTGCCAGCAGTCCCATGCAGGGAACAGATACGCAGTATTTT; CDR3: CASSPMQGTDTQYF
V: TRBV18; J: TRBJ2-4; D: -; size: -; DNA: TGTGCCAGCTCGGGGGGACAGAAAAACATTCAGTACTTC; CDR3: CASSGGQKNIQYF
V: TRBV20-1; J: TRBJ1-6; D: -; size: few; DNA: TGCAGTGCTGAGGGGACATCCTTGGGTTCACCCCTCCACTTT; CDR3: CSAEGTSLGSPLHF
V: TRBV7-2; J: TRBJ1-4; D: TRBD1; size: many; DNA: TGTGCCAGCAGCATCGGGACAGCGAATGAAAAACTGTTTTTT; CDR3: CASSIGTANEKLFF
V: TRBV7-3; J: TRBJ2-1; D: -; size: few; DNA: TGTGCCAGCAGCTTAAGTGGTCTAGCAAGTTACAATGAGCAGTTCTTC; CDR3: CASSLSGLASYNEQFF
V: TRBV5-4; J: TRBJ2-1; D: -; size: -; DNA: TGTGCCAGCAGCCCGCCGTCTCCAAGGGATAATGAGCAGTTCTTC; CDR3: CASSPPSPRDNEQFF